This T cell receptor beta chain was recovered during a study of blood T cell repertoires in COVID-19. Here immunoSEQ multiplex PCR was the method, and the copy in TCRdb shows in-frame clones only, minus some. The data contain just under 350,000 clones, approximately 82% of them singletons. The CDR3 totals 13 residues. Deletions cut 4 bases from V and 3 bases from J, with 10 bases between. Germline V CDR1 and CDR2: SGHRS, YFSETQ. The V call is TRBV5-1, the J call TRBJ1-1; D is undetermined. The sequence derives from a man aged 25-40 years with active or convalescent COVID-19. The sequenced material came from peripheral blood. CDR3: CASSPAGYTEAFF. CDR3 nucleotide sequence: TGCGCCAGCAGCCCGGCAGGATACACTGAAGCTTTCTTT.